This T cell receptor beta chain was sequenced in a study of beta chain features in type 1 diabetes. Study summary: Sorted cells from all samples, numbering 95 million to 140 million, were examined.

Regarding the study as a whole: Shorter TCRB CDR3s, moderately but significantly so, marked every one of the four CD4+ subsets in Type 1 diabetes patients. Whether TCRB rearrangement is influenced by HLA type went unresolved here.

This clone was seen a handful of times. The antigen remains undetermined. Isolation of CD4+ naive, central memory, regulatory and stem cell-like memory cells was achieved by sorting via CD45RO/CCR7/CD25/CD127/CD95/CD27. All of the isolated RNA was reverse transcribed, so expressed TCRB transcripts were sequenced. Only in-frame clones appear in the TCRdb table, and some are missing; sequencing was by immunoSEQ multiplex PCR. The sample lists some 120,000 clones, 15% to 20% seen once, with around 2.6% in the top ten. Between the trimmed V and J ends, which lost 6 bases and 1 base, there was a span of 12 bases. Germline CDR1 reads MNHEY; CDR2 reads SMNVEV (reference sequence). The CDR3 length is 14 residues.

The sequence was obtained from a man aged 18 to 30 with type 1 diabetes. The specimen sequenced was central memory CD4+ T cells from blood. The chain uses TRBV27 and TRBJ1-2, with a weak D call TRBD1 (5 bases). CDR3 amino acids: CASRSLGVNYGYTF. The CDR3 DNA reads TGTGCCAGCAGGTCACTAGGGGTTAACTATGGCTACACCTTC.